The 25 T cell receptor beta chains in this list originate from one sample, sequenced in a study of blood T cells in healthy people across ages. Then a second PCR, running roughly 7 to 12 cycles, was carried out with a sample-barcoded 5' primer and a J-beta primer mix. From the 5' RACE reads, TCRdb called clonotypes with MiXCR, one entry per CDR3 protein. The sample has fewer than 750,000 distinct CDR3 sequences; over 40% are singletons. Sequenced input: blood. The receptors come from a woman of 80 years or more in good health.

J is TRBJ2-3 and V is TRBV6-1, with 9 nucleotides matching TRBD2. Per germline, CDR1 MNHNS and CDR2 SASEGT. The CDR3 has 17 residues. The V segment lost 5 bases and the J segment 0 bases; nucleotides outside the gene matches: 9. CDR3 region: CASSRSLAGKSTDTQYF. The CDR3 DNA reads as TGTGCCAGCAGTCGGTCCCTAGCGGGGAAGAGCACAGATACGCAGTATTTT.

This clonotype has a handful of counts. V is TRBV12-3 or TRBV12-4 and J is TRBJ1-2; 7 positions agree with TRBD1. Trimming took 2 bases from V and 8 from J; bases not matched to a gene: 8. This CDR3 contains 14 residues. The chain's CDR3 is CASSLRGGADGYTF. For the CDR3, the DNA is TGTGCCAGCAGTTTAAGAGGGGGCGCAGACGGCTACACCTTC.

As to this clonotype: This may be a read error: a much more frequent sequence differs by one nucleotide. This rearrangement joins TRBV28 to TRBJ2-1; D gene unclear. The DNA end is a closer match to TRBJ2-7, so the J assignment may be wrong. The length of the CDR3 is 12 residues. Germline CDR1 is MDHEN and CDR2 is SYDVKM. CDR3 coding DNA: TGTGCCACCGGAAGGTCCTACAATGAGCAGTACTTC. It codes for CATGRSYNEQYF.

V and J are TRBV30 and TRBJ1-4, with 9 nucleotides matching TRBD1. With 4 bases clipped from V and 8 bases from J, the junction kept 5 bases outside the gene matches. From germline, CDR1 is GTSNPN and CDR2 SVGIG (reference sequence). This CDR3 contains 13 residues. CDR3 loop: CAWNRGQAEKLFF. The CDR3 DNA follows: TGTGCCTGGAACAGGGGGCAAGCAGAAAAACTGTTTTTT. Full variable domain (missing parts from reference TRBV30 and TRBJ1-4): SQTIHQWPATLVQPVGSPLSLECTVEGTSNPNLYWYRQAAGRGLQLLFYSVGIGQISSEVPQNLSASRPQDRQFILSSKKLLLSDSGFYLCAWNRGQAEKLFFGSGTQLSVL.

This clonotype occurred a few times. The chain employs TRBV9 and TRBJ1-5, with D maybe TRBD1 (5 bases). Deletions cut 4 bases from V and 9 bases from J, with 23 bases between. The CDR3 covers 16 residues. Germline-derived CDR1 and CDR2 are SGDLS and YYNGEE. The CDR3 loop is CASSSGGAQTLGPQHF. The CDR3 DNA reads TGTGCCAGCAGCTCGGGAGGGGCACAGACTCTCGGGCCCCAGCATTTT. Complete variable domain (other parts from reference TRBV9 and TRBJ1-5): DSGVTQTPKHLITATGQRVTLRCSPRSGDLSVYWYQQSLDQGLQFLIQYYNGEERAKGNILERFSAQQFPDLHSELNLSSLELGDSALYFCASSSGGAQTLGPQHFGDGTRLSIL.

The chain combines TRBV9 with TRBJ2-5, with 8 positions matching TRBD2. Per germline, CDR1 SGDLS and CDR2 YYNGEE. V lost 1 base and J lost 1; bases outside the gene matches: 3. The CDR3 extends over 15 amino acids. This chain's CDR3 is CASSVNGRGQETQYF. CDR3 DNA: TGTGCCAGCAGCGTAAACGGGAGGGGCCAAGAGACCCAGTACTTC.

Concerning this clonotype itself: This may stem from a read error, because a much larger clone lies one nucleotide away. V gene TRBV20-1 combines with J gene TRBJ2-5; D is unresolved. This CDR3 spans 10 amino acids. The V end was cut by 4 bases, the J end by 5 bases, with 5 bases between. The V gene's germline CDR1 is DFQATT and CDR2 SNEGSKA (reference sequence). CDR3 in DNA: TGCAGTGCTATCCTGGAGACCCAGTACTTC. This translates into CSAILETQYF.

The chain joins TRBV6-6 to TRBJ2-7; D unresolved. The germline gives CDR1 MNHNY, CDR2 SVGAGI (reference sequence). The ends were cut back, 2 bases at V and 3 bases at J, with 8 bases in the middle. This CDR3 comprises 13 residues. CDR3: CASSYDISYEQYF. CDR3 DNA sequence: TGTGCCAGCAGTTACGATATCAGCTACGAGCAGTACTTC.

The chain recombines TRBV28 with TRBJ2-3; TRBD2 is a possible D gene (6 bases). The CDR3 consists of 15 residues. Trimming shortened V by 4 bases and J by 1 base, and 12 bases separated the two germline ends. In germline, CDR1 is MDHEN, CDR2 SYDVKM. The CDR3 sequence is CASSSLAFGTDTQYF. CDR3 DNA: TGTGCCAGCAGTTCCCTAGCGTTCGGCACAGATACGCAGTATTTT.

This CDR3 is CSVAPLDRDQETQYF. CDR3 DNA: TGCAGCGTTGCCCCTTTGGACCGAGACCAAGAGACCCAGTACTTC. The chain is built from TRBV29-1 and TRBJ2-5, with D unresolved. Per germline, CDR1 SQVTM and CDR2 ANQGSEA. The CDR3 is made up of 15 amino acids. Trimming stripped 4 bases from V and 0 bases from J, with 15 bases between.

This chain links TRBV12-3 or TRBV12-4 with TRBJ2-5, with unresolved D. The DNA end lines up better with TRBJ2-7; the J call may be wrong. The CDR3 has 13 amino acids. The CDR3: CASSFRDSGEQYF. In nucleotides, the CDR3 is TGTGCCAGCAGTTTTCGCGATTCGGGCGAGCAGTACTTC.

As concerns this clonotype: The junction shows a germline mismatch at one end, possibly a read error. The CDR3: CASSVPLETRYF. DNA for the CDR3: TGTGCCAGCAGTGTCCCACTAGAGACCCGGTACTTC. V gene TRBV6-6 combines with J gene TRBJ2-5, with D perhaps TRBD2 (5 bases). This CDR3 has 12 residues. Germline V gene data show CDR1 as MNHNY and CDR2 as SVGAGI (reference sequence).

In its sample, this clonotype was seen many times. V gene TRBV12-3 or TRBV12-4 combines with J gene TRBJ2-7; D ambiguous. The CDR3 has 12 amino acids. Trimming stripped 5 bases from V and 2 bases from J, with 7 bases between. The CDR3 here is CASSLSAYEQYF. For the CDR3, the DNA is TGTGCCAGCAGTCTCTCTGCCTACGAGCAGTACTTC.

V and J are TRBV14 and TRBJ2-4, with TRBD2 matching over 8 bases. The DNA matches TRBJ2-7 better at its end, which makes the J call doubtful. The CDR3 totals 13 residues. CDR1 SGHDN and CDR2 FVKESK come from the germline V gene. CDR3 bases: TGTGCCAGCAGCCGAGGACTAGCAGCCGAGCAGTACTTC. Translating it yields CASSRGLAAEQYF.

This clonotype has at least ten counts. The gene calls are TRBV7-6 and TRBJ2-4; the match to TRBD2 covers 12 bases. Germline V gene sequence: CDR1 SGHVS, CDR2 FNYEAQ. This CDR3 spans 16 amino acids. V trimming: 3 bases; J trimming: 1 base; junction bases outside the gene matches: 1. The CDR3 DNA sequence: TGTGCCAGCAGCTTTCTAGCGGGGGGGGCCAAAAACATTCAGTACTTC. Residues: CASSFLAGGAKNIQYF.

The J gene is TRBJ1-1, the V gene TRBV7-9; TRBD1 might be the D (6 bases). Looked up from germline, CDR1 is SEHNR and CDR2 is FQNEAQ (reference sequence). CDR3 length: 13 residues. Trimming left V 5 bases short and J 10 bases short, with 17 bases between. The CDR3 coding sequence is TGTGCCAGCAGCGGGAACGTGGGACATGGAGCTTTCTTT. Amino acid sequence: CASSGNVGHGAFF.

The chain couples TRBV10-3 to TRBJ2-1; D uncertain. The CDR3 length is 12 residues. Trimming pared 5 bases from V and 5 bases from J, leaving 7 bases between. Germline V gene sequence: CDR1 ENHRY, CDR2 SYGVKD. For the CDR3, the DNA is TGTGCCATCAGTCCGACCAACAATGAGCAGTTCTTC. It translates to CAISPTNNEQFF.

A few counts support this clonotype. The CDR3 loop reads CSATGDRVRPYEQYF. The DNA of the CDR3 is TGCAGTGCCACAGGAGATCGGGTACGTCCCTACGAGCAGTACTTC. This chain uses TRBV20-1 with TRBJ2-7; maybe TRBD1 (5 bases). The germline CDR1 and CDR2 sequences are DFQATT and SNEGSKA (reference sequence). V was shortened by 6 bases and J by 2 bases, with 20 bases between the two germline ends. The CDR3 is 15 amino acids.

In the case of this clonotype: A junction end diverges from the germline sequence, so it may reflect a read error. This chain links TRBV5-1 with TRBJ2-1; D may be TRBD1 (5 bases). The germline V gene has CDR1 SGHRS and CDR2 YFSETQ. This CDR3 region has 14 residues. As DNA, the CDR3 is TGCACCAGCAGCGTACAGGACAATTACAATGAGCAGTTCTTC. It is translated as CTSSVQDNYNEQFF.

This clonotype was detected only a few times. The chain recombines TRBV20-1 with TRBJ1-2; D unclear. This CDR3 has 11 residues. Trimming stripped 3 bases from V and 6 bases from J, with 8 bases between. Germline CDR1 and CDR2: DFQATT and SNEGSKA (reference sequence). The CDR3 is CSASDWDGYTF. In DNA, the CDR3 is TGCAGTGCTAGTGACTGGGATGGCTACACCTTC.

This clonotype has a single count. DNA of the CDR3: TGTGCCAGCAGCCTCGAGGGAGGGGCCACCTACGAGCAGTACTTC. It translates to CASSLEGGATYEQYF. V and J are TRBV6-1 and TRBJ2-7; TRBD2 agrees at 7 bases. The ends lost 6 bases at V and 2 bases at J; junction bases unmatched: 10. CDR3 size: 15 residues. Germline V gene sequence: CDR1 MNHNS, CDR2 SASEGT.

The chain employs TRBV10-3 and TRBJ2-1; the D is unclear. This CDR3 is built from 13 residues. Trimming shortened V by 6 bases and J by 6 bases, and 12 bases separated the two germline ends. CDR1 ENHRY and CDR2 SYGVKD come from the germline V gene. CDR3 in amino acids: CAIRGLGSNEQFF. In DNA form, the CDR3 reads TGTGCCATCAGGGGCCTAGGCTCCAATGAGCAGTTCTTC.

This clonotype was seen a few times. A much larger clone lies one base from this, so it may be a read error. The chain links TRBV3-1 to TRBJ2-1; TRBD2 aligns across 7 bases. Germline lookup yields CDR1 LGHDT and CDR2 YNNKEL (reference sequence). This CDR3 has 13 amino acids. J lost 8 bases, V lost 4 bases, and 5 bases had no gene match. CDR3 protein: CASSRRLADEQFF. DNA for the CDR3: TGTGCCAGCAGCCGTCGACTAGCCGATGAGCAGTTCTTC.

V and J are TRBV7-2 and TRBJ2-4, with 10 bases lining up with TRBD2. The J call is uncertain, as TRBJ2-5 better fits the DNA end. The CDR3 has 16 amino acids. CDR1 is SGHTA and CDR2 is FQGNSA in the germline V gene. In DNA form, the CDR3 reads TGTGCCAGCAGCTTAGATATACTAGCGGGGCAAGAGACCCAGTACTTC. It yields the protein CASSLDILAGQETQYF.

This clonotype was counted a few times. This chain uses TRBV12-3 or TRBV12-4 with TRBJ2-2, with D hard to call. Trimming pared 3 bases from V and 1 base from J, leaving 9 bases between. The CDR3 sequence is 15 residues long. CDR3 amino acids: CASSFGRRNTGELFF. As DNA, the CDR3 is TGTGCCAGCAGTTTCGGACGTCGGAACACCGGGGAGCTGTTTTTT.